This T cell receptor (beta chain) was found in a study of cytomegalovirus exposure and HLA in healthy donors. V was cut by 4 bases and J by 4 bases, with 14 bases left in between. The CDR3 extends over 14 amino acids. The germline V gene has CDR1 SGHNT and CDR2 YYREEE (reference sequence). In the PCR, 60 Vbeta and 13 Jbeta primers were used. How the authors handled the data: In a later analysis, the count reached some 88 million unique TCR beta chains, with 9 million to 11 million shared. Generated by immunoSEQ multiplex PCR, the TCRdb table keeps only in-frame clones and is missing some. Clone size and V and J calls were adopted from that table, with D and trimming inferred from the DNA. The data hold approximately 160,000 clones, with roughly 80% observed a single time. On this clone itself: Its antigen is unidentified.

Notes on the study in general: Among CMV-associated TCR beta chains, most appeared HLA-restricted in a later analysis.

The material sequenced was PBMCs. V is TRBV5-4 and J is TRBJ2-5, with D tentatively TRBD1 (7 bases). The sequence was obtained from a woman aged 18-30 years in good health and CMV-seronegative. The CDR3 region has the DNA TGTGCCAGCAGCCCCAGGGGGGTTTCAGAGACCCAGTACTTC. The encoded protein is CASSPRGVSETQYF.